This TCR beta chain derives from a study of T cell responses to AZD1222 COVID-19 vaccine. On the study more broadly: Recipients boosted at about 4 weeks or about 12 weeks are pooled. General study results and limits: CD4 TCRs covered the whole spike, strongest at regions 160-218 and 743-854. Sampled repertoires all dated from after the peak T cell response.

TCRdb's table, derived via immunoSEQ multiplex PCR, lists solely in-frame clones and lacks some. Here the sample spans some 92,000 clones, 85% to 90% being singletons. This clone was seen just once. Its antigen is still unknown. The source is an adult in good health. The input for sequencing was peripheral blood, taken on day 0 of AZD1222 vaccination.

The CDR3 nucleotides read TGTGCCACTCGGGACAAAGGGTGGGTAGGGCCCCAGCATTTT. This sequence encodes CATRDKGWVGPQHF. The chain links TRBV19 to TRBJ1-5; D may be TRBD1 (6 bases). CDR1 and CDR2 (germline): LNHDA, SQIVND (reference sequence). The CDR3 covers 14 residues. The V gene lost 10 bases and the J gene lost 9 bases, with 22 bases spanning the gap.